Each of the 6 T cell receptor beta chains below was sequenced from the same sample in a study of cytomegalovirus exposure and HLA in healthy donors. The study ran its PCR with 60 Vbeta and 13 Jbeta primers. Using immunoSEQ multiplex PCR, the repertoire was profiled, and TCRdb retains in-frame clones only, with some absent. Of about 190,000 clones listed, 75% to 80% are singletons. Sequences were obtained from PBMCs. Receptors originate from a woman in her thirties in good health and CMV-seropositive.

V is TRBV18 and J is TRBJ2-1, with 15 bases that match TRBD2. The germline V gene has CDR1 KGHSH and CDR2 LQKENI. V lost 4 bases, J lost 0 bases, and 7 bases stayed unmatched. CDR3 size: 19 residues. The CDR3: CASSLGLAGGRDSYNEQFF. CDR3 nucleotide sequence: TGTGCCAGCTCACTTGGACTAGCGGGAGGGCGGGACTCCTACAATGAGCAGTTCTTC.

J is TRBJ2-3 and V is TRBV25-1; 7 bases are shared with TRBD2. The CDR3 length is 14 residues. J gave up 0 bases and V 3 bases, and 0 bases lay outside the gene matches. Germline loops: CDR1 MGHDK, CDR2 SYGVNS. The DNA for the CDR3 is TGTGCCAGCAGTGATAGCGGGAGCACAGATACGCAGTATTTT. Translated, it gives CASSDSGSTDTQYF.

This clone was seen a few times. The chain recombines TRBV27 with TRBJ1-1; no clear D gene. Germline CDR1 and CDR2: MNHEY and SMNVEV (reference sequence). Trimming left V 0 bases short and J 4 bases short, with 6 bases between. The CDR3 consists of 13 residues. CDR3 amino acids: CASSLSASTEAFF. CDR3 coding DNA: TGTGCCAGCAGTTTATCGGCTAGCACTGAAGCTTTCTTT.

V usage is TRBV28 and J usage is TRBJ1-6; perhaps TRBD1 as D (5 bases). The germline V and J ends were trimmed by 6 bases and 6 bases, with 9 bases remaining between them. The CDR3 loop spans 13 amino acids. The V gene's germline CDR1 is MDHEN and CDR2 SYDVKM. The CDR3 loop reads CASRQDPNSPLHF. Written as DNA, the CDR3 is TGTGCCAGCAGACAGGACCCTAATTCACCCCTCCACTTT. Variable domain in full (rest from reference TRBV28 and TRBJ1-6): DVKVTQSSRYLVKRTGEKVFLECVQDMDHENMFWYRQDPGLGLRLIYFSYDVKMKEKGDIPEGYSVSREKKERFSLILESASTNQTSMYLCASRQDPNSPLHFGNGTRLTVT.

The chain is built from TRBV4-1 and TRBJ2-7, with a weak D call TRBD2 (6 bases). The CDR3 totals 15 residues. CDR1 and CDR2 (germline): MGHRA, YSYEKL. V shed 1 base and J shed 2 bases, with 12 bases lying between them. This CDR3 reads CASSQVEGPAYEQYF. For the CDR3, the DNA is TGCGCCAGCAGCCAAGTGGAGGGGCCAGCCTACGAGCAGTACTTC.

The chain links TRBV18 to TRBJ1-2, with 7 bases aligning to TRBD1. This CDR3 comprises 14 residues. Germline V gives CDR1 KGHSH, CDR2 LQKENI. V lost 5 bases, J lost 6 bases, and 9 bases stayed unmatched. The CDR3 is CASSSTGVMDGYTF. For the CDR3, the DNA is TGTGCCAGCTCATCAACAGGGGTTATGGATGGCTACACCTTC.